This T cell receptor (beta chain) came from a study of a mutant IDH1 vaccine in newly diagnosed glioma. Overall study: Patients' prior therapy spanned radiotherapy, temozolomide, or both; most underwent both.

The trim removed 4 bases at V and 4 bases at J, leaving 1 base unmatched. This CDR3 spans 14 amino acids. CDR1 MNHNS and CDR2 SASEGT come from the germline V gene. Study results and limitations: Detectable vaccine-induced immune responses arose in almost 95% of patients. Seemingly, pseudoprogression had no relation to changes in the top peripheral T cell clonotypes.

Points on this clone: Its cognate antigen is unknown.

The assay was immunoSEQ multiplex PCR, and TCRdb's table has in-frame clones only and misses some. The repertoire holds about 100,000 clones, roughly 77% seen once, with less than 8.5% in the top ten. Indicated time point: baseline, week 1 (first vaccination visit). Treatment noted: pre-vaccination baseline after standard-of-care therapy. New astrocytomas of WHO grade 3 or 4 that were IDH1-mutant and ATRX-lost were found in the donors. The receptor was derived from a man aged 40-49 years with glioma. The chain combines TRBV6-1 with TRBJ2-3, with 11 bases lining up with TRBD2. The sample was PBMCs, taken from a glioma patient treated with radiotherapy, temozolomide or both. In nucleotides, the CDR3 is TGTGCCAGCAGTGGTAGCGGGGGGGCAGATACGCAGTATTTT. Translating it yields CASSGSGGADTQYF.